Presented here are 19 T cell receptor beta chains from one specimen sequenced in a study of T cell clones after liver transplantation. Profiled with immunoSEQ multiplex PCR; TCRdb holds only in-frame clones, not every one. Of tens of thousands of clones listed, approximately 87% are singletons. The sample consisted of CD4+ T cells from blood, taken at the 22-month timepoint. These receptor sequences come from a human patient who received a liver transplant. Some T cells may be graft donor cells.

This clone has only a few counts. V and J are TRBV7-6 and TRBJ1-1; TRBD1 matches at 8 bases. Germline trimming cut 4 bases from V and 11 bases from J; bases unmatched to any gene: 6. This CDR3 is 12 amino acids long. CDR1 and CDR2 (germline): SGHVS, FNYEAQ. The CDR3 is CASSSTGGTAFF. CDR3 DNA sequence: TGTGCCAGCAGCTCCACAGGGGGGACGGCTTTCTTT.

The CDR3 DNA reads TGCGCCAGCAGCCTTCAGGGACAGGGGGACCTTCCGTATGGCTACACCTTC. Translating it yields CASSLQGQGDLPYGYTF. The chain carries TRBV5-1 and TRBJ1-2, with TRBD1 matching over 11 bases. V was clipped by 4 bases and J by 5 bases; unmatched bases: 13. Germline V lookup: CDR1 SGHRS, CDR2 YFSETQ. There are 17 residues in the CDR3.

The chain combines TRBV4-1 with TRBJ2-5; 13 nucleotides match TRBD2. Germline trimming cut 6 bases from V and 1 base from J; bases unmatched to any gene: 2. Per germline, CDR1 MGHRA and CDR2 YSYEKL. CDR3 size: 15 residues. CDR3 region: CASRTSGGGQETQYF. The CDR3 DNA follows: TGCGCCAGCAGAACTAGCGGGGGGGGCCAAGAGACCCAGTACTTC.

V gene TRBV7-2 combines with J gene TRBJ1-6; no clear D gene. CDR3 length equals 15 residues. CDR1 SGHTA and CDR2 FQGNSA come from the germline V gene. V was trimmed by 4 bases and J by 7 bases, leaving 14 bases between them. CDR3: CASSYDGAQNSPLHF. CDR3 sequence (DNA): TGTGCCAGCAGCTACGACGGCGCACAGAATTCACCCCTCCACTTT. Full variable domain (rest looked up from reference TRBV7-2 and TRBJ1-6): GAGVSQSPSNKVTEKGKDVELRCDPISGHTALYWYRQSLGQGLEFLIYFQGNSAPDKSGLPSDRFSAERTGGSVSTLTIQRTQQEDSAVYLCASSYDGAQNSPLHFGNGTRLTVT.

The chain uses TRBV28 and TRBJ1-5, with 7 bases matching TRBD1. CDR1 is MDHEN and CDR2 is SYDVKM in the germline V gene. The CDR3 runs to 16 residues. V trimming: 6 bases; J trimming: 0 bases; junction bases outside the gene matches: 8. This CDR3 reads CASRNQTGLSNQPQHF. The CDR3 nucleotides read TGTGCCAGCAGGAACCAGACAGGGCTTAGCAATCAGCCCCAGCATTTT.

This clone came up once. The chain has TRBV7-7 and TRBJ2-5, with D perhaps TRBD1 or TRBD2 (5 bases each). Trimming took 5 bases from V and 3 from J, leaving 22 bases between them. The CDR3 consists of 17 residues. CDR1 is SSHAT and CDR2 is FNYEAQ in the germline V gene (reference sequence). The CDR3 sequence is CASSPTGPRDKKETQYF. CDR3 coding DNA: TGTGCCAGCAGCCCAACAGGCCCCCGGGATAAAAAAGAGACCCAGTACTTC.

This clone was picked up many times. This chain connects TRBV6-5 to TRBJ1-6; 8 nucleotides agree with TRBD1. The length of the CDR3 is 13 residues. The germline V gene encodes CDR1 MNHEY and CDR2 SVGAGI. J gave up 14 bases and V 6 bases, and 9 bases lay outside the gene matches. The CDR3 nucleotides read TGTGCCAGCAGGGGACAGGCCCTCCTCACCCTCCACTTT. This codes for CASRGQALLTLHF.

This sequence joins TRBV19 and TRBJ1-1; perhaps TRBD1 as D (5 bases). V was shortened by 9 bases and J by 6 bases, with 14 bases between the two germline ends. The CDR3 sequence is 12 residues long. Germline assignment: CDR1 LNHDA and CDR2 SQIVND (reference sequence). CDR3 sequence (DNA): TGTGCCAGCTCAAGGGGTGGGGCTGAAGCTTTCTTT. As protein: CASSRGGAEAFF.

The chain recombines TRBV16 with TRBJ1-5; TRBD1 matches at 7 bases. The trim removed 5 bases at V and 2 bases at J, leaving 3 bases unmatched. The length of the CDR3 is 14 residues. Germline V lookup: CDR1 KGHSY, CDR2 FQNENV. CDR3 region: CASSATGRNQPQHF. The CDR3 DNA is TGTGCCAGCAGCGCGACAGGGCGCAATCAGCCCCAGCATTTT.

The rearrangement joins TRBV15 to TRBJ2-3, with D uncertain. The CDR3 length is 14 residues. Germline V gene lookup returns CDR1 LNHNV and CDR2 YYDKDF (reference sequence). The V gene lost 0 bases and the J gene lost 4 bases, with 8 bases spanning the gap. The CDR3 reads CATSRDNGADTQYF. The DNA of the CDR3 is TGTGCCACCAGCAGAGACAACGGCGCAGATACGCAGTATTTT.

This clone is labeled medium-sized. The V and J genes are TRBV5-5 and TRBJ1-2, with D unclear. V shed 0 bases and J shed 8 bases, with 11 bases lying between them. The germline V gene has CDR1 SGHKS and CDR2 YYEKEE (reference sequence). This CDR3 has 13 amino acids. CDR3 loop: CASSLAASVGYTF. In DNA, the CDR3 is TGTGCCAGCAGCTTGGCTGCAAGCGTAGGCTACACCTTC. Looking up the rest from reference TRBV5-5 and TRBJ1-2 gives the full variable domain: DAGVTQSPTHLIKTRGQQVTLRCSPISGHKSVSWYQQVLGQGPQFIFQYYEKEERGRGNFPDRFSARQFPNYSSELNVNALLLGDSALYLCASSLAASVGYTFGSGTRLTVV.

This chain uses TRBV12-5 with TRBJ2-2; 8 bases match TRBD1. Germline CDR1 reads LGHNT; CDR2 reads FRNRAP. This CDR3 is built from 16 residues. The V segment lost 1 base and the J segment 1 base; nucleotides outside the gene matches: 2. CDR3 sequence (DNA): TGTGCTAGTGGTTTGGAGGGACAGGTGAACACCGGGGAGCTGTTTTTT. This gives the protein CASGLEGQVNTGELFF.

The chain recombines TRBV20-1 with TRBJ1-3; D gene uncertain. Per the germline V gene, CDR1 is DFQATT and CDR2 is SNEGSKA (reference sequence). The CDR3 is made up of 11 amino acids. V was shortened by 0 bases and J by 6 bases, with 3 bases between the two germline ends. This CDR3 is CSARDVNTIYF. In DNA, the CDR3 is TGCAGTGCTAGAGATGTAAACACCATATATTTT.

The chain couples TRBV6-5 to TRBJ1-5; no clear D gene. The CDR3 loop spans 15 amino acids. The germline gives CDR1 MNHEY, CDR2 SVGAGI. V lost 5 bases and J lost 6, with 17 bases in between. CDR3 bases: TGTGCCAGCAGTCCCAGTGGGAGTATCTCTCAGCCCCAGCATTTT. This encodes CASSPSGSISQPQHF.

CDR3 residues: CASSQEFRGHTEAFF. The CDR3 nucleotides read TGTGCCAGCAGCCAAGAATTCAGGGGCCACACTGAAGCTTTCTTT. The chain joins TRBV14 to TRBJ1-1, with D possibly being TRBD1 (6 bases). Deletions cut 0 bases from V and 3 bases from J, with 11 bases between. The CDR3 has 15 residues. Per the germline V gene, CDR1 is SGHDN and CDR2 is FVKESK.

The chain recombines TRBV5-1 with TRBJ1-2; D is unresolved. V lost 0 bases and J lost 6, with 12 bases in between. There are 14 residues in the CDR3. Germline V gene sequence: CDR1 SGHRS, CDR2 YFSETQ. CDR3 sequence reads: CASSLGGVSDGYTF. The CDR3, as DNA: TGCGCCAGCAGCTTGGGTGGGGTGTCGGATGGCTACACCTTC.

The CDR3 here is CASSLLGQGGSYEQYF. CDR3 sequence (DNA): TGTGCCAGCAGCTTGCTGGGACAGGGGGGCTCCTACGAGCAGTACTTC. The chain joins TRBV2 to TRBJ2-7, with TRBD1 matching over 11 bases. Trimming cost V 6 bases and J 0 bases; bases outside gene matches: 7. This CDR3 is built from 16 residues. Germline-derived CDR1 and CDR2 are SNHLY and FYNNEI.

The genes are TRBV6-1 and TRBJ2-7; the D is unclear. The CDR3 is 12 amino acids. Germline lookup yields CDR1 MNHNS and CDR2 SASEGT. The V end lost 5 bases, the J end lost 3 bases, and 8 bases lay between the germline ends. CDR3 sequence: CASSQLNYEQYF. The CDR3 bases are TGTGCCAGCAGTCAACTTAACTACGAGCAGTACTTC.

J is TRBJ2-7 and V is TRBV11-2; 11 bases are a match to TRBD2. There are 14 residues in the CDR3. The V gene's germline CDR1 is SGHAT and CDR2 FQNNGV. With V trimmed by 2 bases and J by 3 bases, 0 bases remained unmatched. The CDR3: CASSLLAGGYEQYF. CDR3 sequence (DNA): TGTGCCAGCAGCTTACTAGCGGGGGGCTACGAGCAGTACTTC.